This T cell receptor beta chain derives from a study of post-analysis software for immune sequencing data. General study points: When patients were compared with controls, four to six TRBV segments were more frequent, TRBV5-6, TRBV5-1 and TRBV20-1 among them.

On this clonotype: Its antigen is undetermined.

Presence of unique molecular identifiers characterized the TCR beta cDNA libraries. TCRdb re-called the PCR reads with MiXCR, one entry per CDR3 protein. The repertoire includes hundreds of thousands of distinct CDR3 sequences, about 32% of them detected once, and under 0.7% sits in the top ten. In germline, CDR1 is MGHRA, CDR2 YSYEKL. The CDR3 totals 16 residues. V lost 2 bases and J lost 1, with 14 bases in between. This receptor was identified in a girl between 10 and 17 years old with multiple sclerosis. Sequenced: blood. The chain has TRBV4-1 and TRBJ1-1; D remains ambiguous. The CDR3 sequence: CASSQIVEPQNTEAFF. The CDR3 nucleotides read TGCGCCAGCAGCCAAATTGTTGAACCTCAGAACACTGAAGCTTTCTTT.